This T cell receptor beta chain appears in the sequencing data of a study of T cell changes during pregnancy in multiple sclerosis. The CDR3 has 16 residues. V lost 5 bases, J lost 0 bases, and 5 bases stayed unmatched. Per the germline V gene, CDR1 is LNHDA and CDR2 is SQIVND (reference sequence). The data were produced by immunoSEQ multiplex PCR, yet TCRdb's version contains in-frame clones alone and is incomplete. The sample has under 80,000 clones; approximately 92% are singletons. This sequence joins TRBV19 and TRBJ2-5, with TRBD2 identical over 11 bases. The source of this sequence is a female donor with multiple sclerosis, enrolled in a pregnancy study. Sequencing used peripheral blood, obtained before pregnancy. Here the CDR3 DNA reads TGTGCCAGTAGTGCTCGACTAGCGGGGTACCAAGAGACCCAGTACTTC. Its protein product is CASSARLAGYQETQYF.